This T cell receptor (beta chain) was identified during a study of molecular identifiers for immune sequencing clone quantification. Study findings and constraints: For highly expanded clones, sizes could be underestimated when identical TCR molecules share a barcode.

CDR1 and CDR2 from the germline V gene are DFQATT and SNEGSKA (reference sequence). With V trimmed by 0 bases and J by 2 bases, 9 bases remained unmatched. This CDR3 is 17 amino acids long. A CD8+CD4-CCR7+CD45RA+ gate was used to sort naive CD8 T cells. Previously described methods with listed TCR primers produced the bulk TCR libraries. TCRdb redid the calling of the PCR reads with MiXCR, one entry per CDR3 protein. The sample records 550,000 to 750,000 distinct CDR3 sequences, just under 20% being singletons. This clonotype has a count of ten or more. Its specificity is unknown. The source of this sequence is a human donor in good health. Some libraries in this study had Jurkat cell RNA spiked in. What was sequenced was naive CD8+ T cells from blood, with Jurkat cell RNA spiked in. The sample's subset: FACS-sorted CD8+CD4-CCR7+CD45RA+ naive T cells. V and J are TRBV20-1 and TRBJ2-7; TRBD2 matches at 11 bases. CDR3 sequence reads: CSAREFASGRLAYEQYF. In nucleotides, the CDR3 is TGCAGTGCTAGAGAGTTCGCTAGCGGGAGGCTCGCCTACGAGCAGTACTTC.